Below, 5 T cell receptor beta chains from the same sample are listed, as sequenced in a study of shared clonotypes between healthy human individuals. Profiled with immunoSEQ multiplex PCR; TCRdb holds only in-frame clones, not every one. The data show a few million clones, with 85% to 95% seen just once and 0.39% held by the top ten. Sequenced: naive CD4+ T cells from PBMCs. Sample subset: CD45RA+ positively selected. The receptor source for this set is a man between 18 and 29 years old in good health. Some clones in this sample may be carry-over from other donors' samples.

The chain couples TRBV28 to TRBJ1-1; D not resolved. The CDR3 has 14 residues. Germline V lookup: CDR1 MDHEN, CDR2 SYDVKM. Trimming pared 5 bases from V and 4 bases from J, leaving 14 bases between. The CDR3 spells CASSVLMGGTEAFF. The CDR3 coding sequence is TGTGCCAGCAGTGTATTAATGGGCGGCACTGAAGCTTTCTTT.

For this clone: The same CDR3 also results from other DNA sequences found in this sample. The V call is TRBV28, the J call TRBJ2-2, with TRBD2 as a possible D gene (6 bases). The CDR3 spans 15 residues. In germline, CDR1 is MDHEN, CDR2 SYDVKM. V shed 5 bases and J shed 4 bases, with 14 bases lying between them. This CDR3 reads CASSSPGRGTGELFF. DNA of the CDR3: TGTGCCAGCAGTAGTCCAGGGCGGGGCACCGGGGAGCTGTTTTTT.

The CDR3 loop reads CASSEQEAGAPYGYTF. In nucleotides, the CDR3 is TGTGCCAGCAGTGAACAGGAGGCAGGGGCCCCCTATGGCTACACCTTC. The chain links TRBV6-1 to TRBJ1-2; weak D call: TRBD1 (6 bases). CDR1 and CDR2 from the germline V gene are MNHNS and SASEGT. The CDR3 is 16 amino acids. Trimming left V 2 bases short and J 4 bases short, with 17 bases between.

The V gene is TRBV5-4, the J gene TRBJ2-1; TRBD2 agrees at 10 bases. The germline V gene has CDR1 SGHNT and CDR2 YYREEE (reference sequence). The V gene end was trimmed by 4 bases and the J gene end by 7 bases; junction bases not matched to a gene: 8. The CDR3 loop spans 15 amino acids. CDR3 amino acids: CASSISGRSDNEQFF. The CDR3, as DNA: TGTGCCAGCAGCATTAGCGGGAGGAGTGATAATGAGCAGTTCTTC.

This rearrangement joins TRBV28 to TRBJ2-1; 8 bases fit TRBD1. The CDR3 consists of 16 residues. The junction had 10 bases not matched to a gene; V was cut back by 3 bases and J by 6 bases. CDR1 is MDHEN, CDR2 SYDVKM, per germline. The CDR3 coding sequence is TGTGCCAGCAGTTTTCTACCCGGACAGGGTCCCAATGAGCAGTTCTTC. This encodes CASSFLPGQGPNEQFF.